This T cell receptor (beta chain) emerged from a study of control samples from healthy donors and cancer patients. Data came from immunoSEQ multiplex PCR; TCRdb stores just in-frame clones and leaves some out. Seen here are some 87,000 clones, roughly 91% observed once, and the top ten hold roughly 14%. The CDR3 is made up of 13 amino acids. Germline V gene data show CDR1 as SGHRS and CDR2 as YFSETQ. V was clipped by 0 bases and J by 0 bases, with 4 bases between them. This chain connects TRBV5-1 to TRBJ2-7, with D hard to call. The sequence derives from a man aged 30 to 45 in good health. The source material was blood. The CDR3 here is CASSLETSYEQYF. The CDR3 DNA sequence: TGCGCCAGCAGCTTGGAGACCTCCTACGAGCAGTACTTC. The full variable domain, completed using reference TRBV5-1 and TRBJ2-7, is KAGVTQTPRYLIKTRGQQVTLSCSPISGHRSVSWYQQTPGQGLQFLFEYFSETQRNKGNFPGRFSGRQFSNSRSEMNVSTLELGDSALYLCASSLETSYEQYFGPGTRLTVT.